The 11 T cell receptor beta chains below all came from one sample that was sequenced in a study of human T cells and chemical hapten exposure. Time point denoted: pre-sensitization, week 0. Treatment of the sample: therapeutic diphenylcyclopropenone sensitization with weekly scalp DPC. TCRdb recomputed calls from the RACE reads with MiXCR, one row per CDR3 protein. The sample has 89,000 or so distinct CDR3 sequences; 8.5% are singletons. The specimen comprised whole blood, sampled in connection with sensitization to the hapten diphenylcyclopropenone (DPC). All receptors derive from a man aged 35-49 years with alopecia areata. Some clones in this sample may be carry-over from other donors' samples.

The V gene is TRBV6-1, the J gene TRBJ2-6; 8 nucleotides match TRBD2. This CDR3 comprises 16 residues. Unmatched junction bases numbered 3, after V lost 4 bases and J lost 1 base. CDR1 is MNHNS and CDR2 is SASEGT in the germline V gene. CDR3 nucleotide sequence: TGTGCCAGCAGTGCGGGAGGGGGTTCTGGGGCCAACGTCCTGACTTTC. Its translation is CASSAGGGSGANVLTF.

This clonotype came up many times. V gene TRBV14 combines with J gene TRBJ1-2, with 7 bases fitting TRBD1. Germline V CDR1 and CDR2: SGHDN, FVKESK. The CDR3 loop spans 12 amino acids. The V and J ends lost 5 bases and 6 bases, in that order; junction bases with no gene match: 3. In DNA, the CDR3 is TGTGCCAGCAGCTGGGACAGCGATGGCTACACCTTC. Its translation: CASSWDSDGYTF.

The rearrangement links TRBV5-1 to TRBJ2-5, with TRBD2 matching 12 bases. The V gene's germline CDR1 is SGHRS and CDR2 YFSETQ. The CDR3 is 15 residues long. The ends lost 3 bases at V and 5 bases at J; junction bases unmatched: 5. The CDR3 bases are TGCGCCAGCAGCTCTCGACTAGCGGGAGCTGAGACCCAGTACTTC. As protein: CASSSRLAGAETQYF.

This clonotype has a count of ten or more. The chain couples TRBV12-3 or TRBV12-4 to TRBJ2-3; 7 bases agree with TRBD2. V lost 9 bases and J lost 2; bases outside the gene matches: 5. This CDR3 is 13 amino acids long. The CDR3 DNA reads TGTGCCAGTCTGGGGAGGGACACAGATACGCAGTATTTT. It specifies CASLGRDTDTQYF.

This chain's CDR3 is CASSRDTPGYGTDTQYF. CDR3 DNA: TGTGCCAGCAGCCGGGACACCCCGGGATACGGCACAGATACGCAGTATTTT. The chain has TRBV28 and TRBJ2-3; possible D gene TRBD1, 6 bases. V gave up 6 bases and J gave up 1 base, with 20 bases separating them. The CDR3 runs 17 residues. Germline V lookup: CDR1 MDHEN, CDR2 SYDVKM.

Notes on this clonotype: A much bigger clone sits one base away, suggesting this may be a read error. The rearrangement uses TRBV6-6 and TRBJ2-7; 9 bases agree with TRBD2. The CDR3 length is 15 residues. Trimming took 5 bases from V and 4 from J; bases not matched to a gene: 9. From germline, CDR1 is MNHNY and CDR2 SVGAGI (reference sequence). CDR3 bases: TGTGCCAGCAGTGGCAGAGGACTAGCGCCTTACGAGCAGTACTTC. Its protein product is CASSGRGLAPYEQYF.

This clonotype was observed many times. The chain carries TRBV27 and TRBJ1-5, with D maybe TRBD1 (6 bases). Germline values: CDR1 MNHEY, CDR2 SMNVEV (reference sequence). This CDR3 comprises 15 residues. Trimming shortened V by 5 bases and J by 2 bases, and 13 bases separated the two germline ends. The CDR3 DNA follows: TGTGCCAGCAGTATGAGTAGACAGGGCAATCAGCCCCAGCATTTT. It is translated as CASSMSRQGNQPQHF.

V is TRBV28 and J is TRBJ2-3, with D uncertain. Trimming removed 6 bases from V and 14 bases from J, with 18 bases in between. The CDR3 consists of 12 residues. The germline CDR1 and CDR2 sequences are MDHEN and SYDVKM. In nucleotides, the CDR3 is TGTGCCAGCAGCCCGCTGAGACTTTTTCTGTATTTT. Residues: CASSPLRLFLYF.

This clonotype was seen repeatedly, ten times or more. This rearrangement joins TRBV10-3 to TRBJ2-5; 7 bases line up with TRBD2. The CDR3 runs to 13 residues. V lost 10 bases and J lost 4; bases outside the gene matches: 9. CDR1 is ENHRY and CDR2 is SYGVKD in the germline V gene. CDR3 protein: CATSKTSRETQYF. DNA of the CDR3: TGTGCCACGTCTAAGACTAGCCGAGAGACCCAGTACTTC.

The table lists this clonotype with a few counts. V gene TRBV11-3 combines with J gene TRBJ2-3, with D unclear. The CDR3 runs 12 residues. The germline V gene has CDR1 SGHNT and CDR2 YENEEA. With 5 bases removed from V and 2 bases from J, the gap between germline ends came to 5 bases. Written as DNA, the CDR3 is TGTGCCAGCAGCCAGGACACAGATACGCAGTATTTT. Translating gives CASSQDTDTQYF. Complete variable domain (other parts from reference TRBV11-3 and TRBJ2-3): EAGVVQSPRYKIIEKKQPVAFWCNPISGHNTLYWYLQNLGQGPELLIRYENEEAVDDSQLPKDRFSAERLKGVDSTLKIQPAELGDSAVYLCASSQDTDTQYFGPGTRLTVL.

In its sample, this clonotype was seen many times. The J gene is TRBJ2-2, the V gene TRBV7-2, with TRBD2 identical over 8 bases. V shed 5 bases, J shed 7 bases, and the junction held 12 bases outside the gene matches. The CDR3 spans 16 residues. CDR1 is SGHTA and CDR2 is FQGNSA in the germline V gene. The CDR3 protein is CASSIDGLAGRGELFF. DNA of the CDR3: TGTGCCAGCAGCATAGACGGACTAGCTGGGCGCGGGGAGCTGTTTTTT.